This T cell receptor (beta chain) was captured by sequencing in a study of glioma-infiltrating T cells after dendritic cell vaccination. Study-wide context: Treatment, given 2003 to 2012, was autologous tumor lysate-pulsed dendritic cell vaccination. At biweekly intervals, patients got three intradermal dendritic cell vaccine injections. Whole-study findings and limits: Longer survival after dendritic cell vaccination followed higher pretreatment TIL content.

Note on this clone: Its target is unknown.

Sequencing was performed with immunoSEQ multiplex PCR; in TCRdb, only in-frame clones are kept and a portion is missing. The table records about 38,000 clones, 70% to 85% of them present only once. The receptor was isolated from a human donor with glioblastoma. Material: blood, obtained before dendritic cell vaccination.

The CDR3 protein is CASSLAGGAYNEQFF. CDR3 sequence (DNA): TGTGCCAGCAGCTTAGCGGGGGGGGCCTACAATGAGCAGTTCTTC. The chain links TRBV7-3 to TRBJ2-1, with TRBD2 identical over 9 bases. The germline CDR1 and CDR2 sequences are SGHTA and FQGTGA. This CDR3 is built from 15 residues. V gave up 2 bases and J gave up 2 bases; unmatched junction bases: 1. The entire variable domain, with the rest obtained from reference TRBV7-3 and TRBJ2-1, is as follows: GAGVSQTPSNKVTEKGKYVELRCDPISGHTALYWYRQSLGQGPEFLIYFQGTGAADDSGLPNDRFFAVRPEGSVSTLKIQRTERGDSAVYLCASSLAGGAYNEQFFGPGTRLTVL.